Listed below are T cell receptor beta chains from one sample, sequenced in a study of regulatory T cells in long-lasting Graves disease. TCRdb ran MiXCR on the multiplex PCR reads and lists one entry per CDR3 protein. The sample has a few hundred thousand distinct CDR3 sequences, approximately 15% seen once. The data also belong to a second study, concerning T cells in Graves' hyperthyroidism and ophthalmopathy.

The specimen comprised peripheral blood mononuclear cells (PBMCs), sampled at new diagnosis, from a patient treated with antithyroid drugs. The receptors were sampled from a young man with Graves disease. The CDR3 runs from the conserved cysteine through the conserved F or W. D genes are given only for firm matches. A clone size is listed for some rows: how often the clone was seen (once, few, many), or a class if it is expanded.

v_gene	d_gene	abundance	j_gene	CDR3nt	CDR3aa
TRBV19	TRBD1	many	TRBJ1-6	TGTGCCAGTAAATCTCCGGGACAGAATAATTCACCCCTCCACTTT	CASKSPGQNNSPLHF
TRBV7-2	TRBD1	many	TRBJ2-5	TGTGCCAGCAGCGTAAGACAGGGTCAAGAGACCCAGTACTTC	CASSVRQGQETQYF
TRBV7-9	-	-	TRBJ1-3	TGTGCCAGCAGCTTAGGACGACCCTCTGGAAACACCATATATTTT	CASSLGRPSGNTIYF
TRBV10-3	TRBD2	many	TRBJ2-7	TGTGCCTCTGAAAAGACTAGCGGGAGAAACTACGAGCAGTACTTC	CASEKTSGRNYEQYF
TRBV13	-	many	TRBJ1-5	TGTGCCAGCAGCCTCGGACGTCTTAATCAGCCCCAGCATTTT	CASSLGRLNQPQHF
TRBV6-2/TRBV6-3	TRBD1	-	TRBJ2-1	TGTGCCAGCGGCCGACAGGGGGGCCATGAGCAGTTCTTC	CASGRQGGHEQFF
TRBV19	-	once	TRBJ2-7	TGTGCCAGTAGTAAAGGGACGGGTTCCTACGAGCAGTACTTC	CASSKGTGSYEQYF
TRBV20-1	TRBD1	few	TRBJ2-7	TGCAGTGCTAGAGATCCAGAGACAGGGTTCTCCTACGAGCAGTACTTC	CSARDPETGFSYEQYF
TRBV5-1	-	many	TRBJ2-5	TGTGCCAGCAGCTTGGTTCAGGCCGGTGAGGAGACCCAGTACTTC	CASSLVQAGEETQYF
TRBV19	TRBD2	many	TRBJ2-1	TGTGCCAGTAGGGCTAGCGGGAGGGCCAATGAGCAGTTCTTC	CASRASGRANEQFF
TRBV6-1	-	many	TRBJ1-5	TGTGCCAGCAGGGTCGATAGCAATCAGCCCCAGCATTTT	CASRVDSNQPQHF
TRBV10-2	-	many	TRBJ2-5	TGCGCCAGCAGTCGTCTTAGCGAAGAAGAGACCCAGTACTTC	CASSRLSEEETQYF
TRBV30	TRBD2	few	TRBJ2-7	TGTGCCTGGAGTAAAGGACTAGCGGACGGGTACGAGCAGTACTTC	CAWSKGLADGYEQYF
TRBV12-3/TRBV12-4	-	many	TRBJ2-1	TGTGCCAGCAGTTTTGGCCAGAGGAGAGGCAATGAGCAGTTCTTC	CASSFGQRRGNEQFF
TRBV12-3/TRBV12-4	TRBD1	-	TRBJ1-1	TGTGCCAGCAGTCGGATAATGACAGGGGTGGGTGAAGCTTTCTTT	CASSRIMTGVGEAFF
TRBV30	-	few	TRBJ2-3	TGTGCCTGGAGTGTAATGAGCGGTAAAGCAGATACGCAGTATTTT	CAWSVMSGKADTQYF
TRBV12-3/TRBV12-4	TRBD2	many	TRBJ2-1	TGTGCCAGCAGTTTAGTGGCGGGAGCCGATGAGCAGTTCTTC	CASSLVAGADEQFF
TRBV30	-	-	TRBJ2-4	TGTGCCCTATCACTAGCCAAAAACATTCAGTACTTC	CALSLAKNIQYF
TRBV27	-	many	TRBJ2-2	TGTGCCAGTCCGGAGGGGAGGACTCCGAACACCGGGGAGCTGTTTTTT	CASPEGRTPNTGELFF
TRBV5-1	-	-	TRBJ1-1	TGCGCCAGCAGCTTGGGGGGGGCGACGAACACTGAAGCTTTCTTT	CASSLGGATNTEAFF
TRBV6-9	-	many	TRBJ2-3	TGTGCCAGCAGTTCGGGACATCCGGCAGATACGCAGTATTTT	CASSSGHPADTQYF
TRBV10-1	-	many	TRBJ1-3	TGCGCCAGCAGTGAGCTCAGGAATGGAGATGTGGGTAACACCATATATTTT	CASSELRNGDVGNTIYF
TRBV7-9	-	many	TRBJ1-2	TGTGCCAGCAGCTTAGAAGGGGAGGAGGATGGCTACACCTTC	CASSLEGEEDGYTF
TRBV6-1	TRBD1	few	TRBJ2-1	TGTGCCAGCAGTCAGGGACAGGGTGGGCAGTTCTTC	CASSQGQGGQFF
TRBV30	-	-	TRBJ2-5	TGTGCCTGGAGTGTACGCGTGGGAAGGGGCTGGGGAGAGACCCAGTACTTC	CAWSVRVGRGWGETQYF
TRBV11-2	TRBD2	many	TRBJ2-2	TGTGCCAGCAGCTTAGACCCGGGGGGGCAGAACACCGGGGAGCTGTTTTTT	CASSLDPGGQNTGELFF
TRBV5-6	TRBD2	many	TRBJ2-2	TGTGCCAGCAGCTTTTGGTCTAGCGGGAATGACGGGGAGCTGTTTTTT	CASSFWSSGNDGELFF
TRBV20-1	TRBD2	-	TRBJ2-3	TGCAGTGCCCAAATAACTAGCGGGGTTCTAGATACGCAGTATTTT	CSAQITSGVLDTQYF
TRBV29-1	TRBD2	-	TRBJ2-2	TGCAGCGTTGAAGTCGGAGCGGGAGTGGGGGAGCTGTTTTTT	CSVEVGAGVGELFF
TRBV20-1	-	few	TRBJ2-7	TGCAGTCCTCATAGCGGAACCTACGAGCAGTACTTC	CSPHSGTYEQYF
TRBV3-1	-	few	TRBJ2-5	TGTGCCAGCAGCCAAGATGGGGGGCAGAGGTACCAAGAGACCCAGTACTTC	CASSQDGGQRYQETQYF
TRBV24-1	TRBD2	-	TRBJ2-1	TGTGCCACCAGCCAGACTAGCGGGAGCTCCTACAATGAGCAGTTCTTC	CATSQTSGSSYNEQFF
TRBV12-3/TRBV12-4	TRBD2	many	TRBJ2-5	TGTGCCAGCAGTCCTAGCGGGGGTAAAGAGACCCAGTACTTC	CASSPSGGKETQYF
TRBV20-1	TRBD2	many	TRBJ2-3	TGCAGTGCCCACCCCATCGGGACTAGCGGGACAGATACGCAGTATTTT	CSAHPIGTSGTDTQYF
TRBV10-3	-	many	TRBJ2-7	TGTGCCATCAGTGAGCGAGTGGTGCAGTACTTC	CAISERVVQYF
TRBV6-1	TRBD1	few	TRBJ1-6	TGTGCCAGCAAGTGGGGACAGGACTCTTATAATTCACCCCTCCACTTT	CASKWGQDSYNSPLHF
TRBV7-9	TRBD2	many	TRBJ2-1	TGTGCCAGCAGCTTAGATTATCCTAGCGGGAGAATCAATGAGCAGTTCTTC	CASSLDYPSGRINEQFF
TRBV20-1	TRBD2	many	TRBJ2-5	TGCAGTGCTAGAGACGGACTAGCGAGCCAAGAGACCCAGTACTTC	CSARDGLASQETQYF
TRBV7-6	TRBD1	-	TRBJ1-5	TGTGCCAGCAGCTTAGGGGGACAGCAGCCCCAGCATTTT	CASSLGGQQPQHF
TRBV7-2	TRBD1	many	TRBJ2-5	TGTGCCAGCAACCCGACAGGGAGCCAAGAGACCCAGTACTTC	CASNPTGSQETQYF